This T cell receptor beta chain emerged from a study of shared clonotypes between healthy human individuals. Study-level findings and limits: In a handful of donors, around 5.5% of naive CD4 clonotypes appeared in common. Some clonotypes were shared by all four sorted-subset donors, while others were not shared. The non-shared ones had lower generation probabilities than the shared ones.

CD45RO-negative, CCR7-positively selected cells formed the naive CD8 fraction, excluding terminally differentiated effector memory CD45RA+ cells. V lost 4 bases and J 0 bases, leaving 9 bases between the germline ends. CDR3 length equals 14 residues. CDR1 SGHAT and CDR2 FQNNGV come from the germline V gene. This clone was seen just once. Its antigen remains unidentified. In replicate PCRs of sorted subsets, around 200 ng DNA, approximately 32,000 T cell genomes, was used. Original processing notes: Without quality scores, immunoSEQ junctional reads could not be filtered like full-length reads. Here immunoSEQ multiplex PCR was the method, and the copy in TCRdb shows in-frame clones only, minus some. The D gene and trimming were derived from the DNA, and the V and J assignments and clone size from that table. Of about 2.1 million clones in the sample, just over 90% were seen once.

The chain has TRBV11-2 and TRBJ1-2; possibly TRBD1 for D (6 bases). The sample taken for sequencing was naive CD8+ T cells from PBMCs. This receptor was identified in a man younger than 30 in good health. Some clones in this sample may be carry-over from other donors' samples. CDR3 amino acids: CASSSTGANYGYTF. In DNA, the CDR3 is TGTGCCAGCAGCTCGACAGGAGCTAACTATGGCTACACCTTC.